This T cell receptor beta chain came from a study of blood T cell repertoires in COVID-19 (dated by TCRdb to between 2020 and 2021). About the full investigation: Samples from collaborators originated in the United States, Italy and Spain and spanned both the acute and convalescent phases of COVID-19. The material from the prospective study consisted of cDNA or gDNA derived from T cells, B-cell-depleted T cells, or PBMCs. Deeply sampled blood TCRbeta repertoires from subjects exposed to, actively infected with, or recovered from COVID-19 were included in the dataset. The repertoires were made available in a free public database intended to serve as a resource for research on the immune response to SARS-CoV-2. The samples were drawn from two sources: the first 160 participants of the ongoing ImmuneRACE study, and 1,254 subjects contributed by 6 global collaborators. A de-identified subject ID, COVID-19 status, age in years and sex were almost always included in the sample metadata. Where available, HLA class I and class II types were obtained from metadata supplied by the sample provider rather than from assay-based typing.

General conclusions and limits of the study: Clinical and demographic metadata were provided uncurated, with the amount varying by source and participant.

Whole blood was collected in K2EDTA tubes by collaborating institutions according to the institutions' own protocols. Collaborator samples were shipped for TCRbeta analysis as frozen whole blood, isolated PBMCs, or DNA extracted from either sample type. In the germline V gene, CDR1 corresponds to MDHEN and CDR2 to SYDVKM. At the junction V is shortened by 5 bases and J by 0 bases, with 7 bases in between. From the cysteine up to the phenylalanine, the CDR3 has a length of 13 residues. The read is trimmed to its CDR3 DNA, 39 bases read in frame from base 1. As concerns this clone: What this receptor recognizes is not known. There are no base qualities to consult, and no much larger clone falls within one base.

TCRbeta CDR3 regions were amplified from genomic DNA by means of the immunoSEQ Assay, a bias-controlled multiplex PCR. In the authors' own workflow: Within the assay, amplification of reference gene primers was used to estimate how many nucleated cells each sample contained. To quantify the absolute abundance of each unique TCRbeta CDR3 rearrangement, sequence reads were collapsed and filtered. Productive Simpson clonality was computed per sample as the square root of Simpson's diversity index over productive rearrangements. Held by TCRdb, this immuneACCESS table contains in-frame sequences only and omits some clones. Under half of the omission traces to an unresolved V gene where checked; the cause of the rest is unknown. Clone size and the V and J calls come from that table; the DNA yielded D and trimming. The sample records 95,000 to 100,000 clones, 75% to 90% of which are singletons. The top ten clones comprise about 1.8% of the sample.

The source material was peripheral blood. The clonotype was recovered from a woman between 70 and 85 years old with active or convalescent COVID-19. The chain is encoded by TRBV28 joined to TRBJ2-5, with the identity of the D gene unclear. The CDR3 here reads CASSTLYQETQYF. The DNA sequence is as follows: TGTGCCAGCAGTACTCTGTACCAAGAGACCCAGTACTTC.